This T cell receptor (beta chain) derives from a study of blood T cells in healthy people across ages. Study background: Template switching recovered approximately one barcoded beta molecule for every two T cells.

The draw of peripheral blood yielded ten milliliters from each donor. A second about 6 to 12 cycle PCR used barcoded and J-beta primers. Every sample returned 2.5 million or more CDR3-containing paired-end reads. In TCRdb, the 5' RACE reads were re-called with MiXCR into one record per CDR3 protein. The repertoire holds roughly 1.7 million distinct CDR3 sequences, with around 35% as singletons. This clonotype was counted many times. The CDR3 consists of 14 residues. Germline V gene lookup returns CDR1 DFQATT and CDR2 SNEGSKA (reference sequence). The V gene end was trimmed by 6 bases and the J gene end by 2 bases; junction bases not matched to a gene: 7.

The sequenced sample was blood. This TCR derives from a woman in her 30s in good health. The rearrangement uses TRBV20-1 and TRBJ2-7; 10 nucleotides align to TRBD2. CDR3 protein: CSAFSGTSAYEQYF. The DNA for the CDR3 is TGCAGTGCGTTCTCCGGGACTAGCGCCTACGAGCAGTACTTC.